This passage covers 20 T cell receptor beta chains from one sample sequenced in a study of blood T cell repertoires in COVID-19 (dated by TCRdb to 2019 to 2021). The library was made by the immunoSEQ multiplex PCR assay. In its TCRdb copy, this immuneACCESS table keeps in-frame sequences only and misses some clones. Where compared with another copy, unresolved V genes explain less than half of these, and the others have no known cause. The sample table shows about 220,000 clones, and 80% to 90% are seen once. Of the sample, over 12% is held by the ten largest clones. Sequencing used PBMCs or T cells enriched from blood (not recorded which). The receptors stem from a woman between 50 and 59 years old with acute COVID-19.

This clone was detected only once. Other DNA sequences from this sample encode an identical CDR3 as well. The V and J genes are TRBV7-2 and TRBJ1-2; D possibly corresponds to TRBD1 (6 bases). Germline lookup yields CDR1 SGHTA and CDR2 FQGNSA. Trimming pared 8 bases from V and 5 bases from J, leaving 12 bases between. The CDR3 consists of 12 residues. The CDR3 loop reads CASSLGAYGYTF. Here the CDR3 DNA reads TGTGCCAGCTCGCTGGGGGCATATGGCTACACCTTC.

The DNA for the CDR3 is TGTGCCAGCAGCTTTGGGACAGGGGGAAGTCAGCCCCAGCATTTT. As protein: CASSFGTGGSQPQHF. The gene calls are TRBV7-8 and TRBJ1-5, with 11 bases matching TRBD1. CDR3 length equals 15 residues. Germline V CDR1 and CDR2: SGHVS, FQNEAQ. The V and J ends lost 3 bases and 6 bases, in that order; junction bases with no gene match: 4. The variable domain in full, with the rest retrieved from reference TRBV7-8 and TRBJ1-5, is GAGVSQSPRYKVAKRGQDVALRCDPISGHVSLFWYQQALGQGPEFLTYFQNEAQLDKSGLPSDRFFAERPEGSVSTLKIQRTQQEDSAVYLCASSFGTGGSQPQHFGDGTRLSIL.

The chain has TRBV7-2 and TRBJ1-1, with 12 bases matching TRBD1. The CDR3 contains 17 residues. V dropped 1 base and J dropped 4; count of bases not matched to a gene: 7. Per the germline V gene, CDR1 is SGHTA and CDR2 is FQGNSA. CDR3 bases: TGTGCCAGCAGCTTAGTAGTGGGACAGGGGGCCGGCACTGAAGCTTTCTTT. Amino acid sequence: CASSLVVGQGAGTEAFF.

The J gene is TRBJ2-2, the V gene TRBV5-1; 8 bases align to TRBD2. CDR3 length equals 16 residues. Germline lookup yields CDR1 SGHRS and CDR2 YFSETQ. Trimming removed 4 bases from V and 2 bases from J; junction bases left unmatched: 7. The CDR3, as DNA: TGCGCCAGCAGCCCCCGGGGGGGTGCCAACACCGGGGAGCTGTTTTTT. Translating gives CASSPRGGANTGELFF.

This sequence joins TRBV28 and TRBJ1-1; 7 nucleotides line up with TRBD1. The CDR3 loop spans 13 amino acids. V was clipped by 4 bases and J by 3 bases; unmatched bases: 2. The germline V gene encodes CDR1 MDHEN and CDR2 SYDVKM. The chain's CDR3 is CASSSGQDTEAFF. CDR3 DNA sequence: TGTGCCAGCAGTTCAGGACAGGACACTGAAGCTTTCTTT. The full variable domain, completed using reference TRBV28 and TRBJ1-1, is DVKVTQSSRYLVKRTGEKVFLECVQDMDHENMFWYRQDPGLGLRLIYFSYDVKMKEKGDIPEGYSVSREKKERFSLILESASTNQTSMYLCASSSGQDTEAFFGQGTRLTVV.

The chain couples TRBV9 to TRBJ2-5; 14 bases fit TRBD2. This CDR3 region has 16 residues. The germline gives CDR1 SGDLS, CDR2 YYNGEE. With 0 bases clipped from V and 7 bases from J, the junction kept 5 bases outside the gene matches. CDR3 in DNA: TGTGCCAGCAGCGTAGGACTAGCGGGAGGGCCTGGGACCCAGTACTTC. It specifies CASSVGLAGGPGTQYF.

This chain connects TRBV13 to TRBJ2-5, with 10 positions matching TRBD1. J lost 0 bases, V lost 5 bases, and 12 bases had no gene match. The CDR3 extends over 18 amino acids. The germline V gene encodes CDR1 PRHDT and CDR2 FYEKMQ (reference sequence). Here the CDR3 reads CASSRIPGQGTNQETQYF. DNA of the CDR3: TGTGCCAGCAGCAGGATCCCGGGACAGGGGACAAACCAAGAGACCCAGTACTTC.

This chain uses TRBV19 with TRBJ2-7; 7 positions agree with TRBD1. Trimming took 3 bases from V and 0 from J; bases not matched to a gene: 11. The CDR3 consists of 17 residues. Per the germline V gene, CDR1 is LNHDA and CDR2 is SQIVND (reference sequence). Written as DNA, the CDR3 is TGTGCCAGTAGTATGCTCCGACAGGGTCCGTCCTCCTACGAGCAGTACTTC. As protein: CASSMLRQGPSSYEQYF.

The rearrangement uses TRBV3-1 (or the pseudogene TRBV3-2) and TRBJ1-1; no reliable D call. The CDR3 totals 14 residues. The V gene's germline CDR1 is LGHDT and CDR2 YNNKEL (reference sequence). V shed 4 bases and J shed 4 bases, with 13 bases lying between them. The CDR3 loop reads CASSPDGRVTEAFF. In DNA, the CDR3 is TGTGCCAGCAGCCCCGACGGGAGGGTCACTGAAGCTTTCTTT.

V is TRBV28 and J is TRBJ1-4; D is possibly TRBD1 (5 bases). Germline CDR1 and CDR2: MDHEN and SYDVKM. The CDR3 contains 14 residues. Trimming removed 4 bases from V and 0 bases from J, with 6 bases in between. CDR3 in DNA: TGTGCCAGCAGTTCGGGGGCAACTAATGAAAAACTGTTTTTT. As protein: CASSSGATNEKLFF.

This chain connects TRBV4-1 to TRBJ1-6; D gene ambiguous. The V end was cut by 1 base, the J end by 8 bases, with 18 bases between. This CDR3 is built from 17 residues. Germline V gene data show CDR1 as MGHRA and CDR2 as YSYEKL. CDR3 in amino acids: CASSQVLRRGGYSPLHF. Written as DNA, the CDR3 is TGCGCCAGCAGCCAAGTCCTCAGAAGAGGCGGGTATTCACCCCTCCACTTT.

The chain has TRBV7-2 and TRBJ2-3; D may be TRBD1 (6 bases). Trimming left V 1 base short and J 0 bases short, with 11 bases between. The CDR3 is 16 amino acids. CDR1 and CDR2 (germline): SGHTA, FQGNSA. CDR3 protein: CASSLGGRGSTDTQYF. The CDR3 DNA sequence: TGTGCCAGCAGCTTAGGGGGCAGGGGAAGCACAGATACGCAGTATTTT.

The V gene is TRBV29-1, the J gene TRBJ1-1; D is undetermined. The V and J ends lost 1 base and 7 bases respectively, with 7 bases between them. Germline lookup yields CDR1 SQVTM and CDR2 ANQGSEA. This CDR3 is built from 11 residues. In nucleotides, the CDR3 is TGCAGCGTTGAAGGTTGGCTTGAAGCTTTCTTT. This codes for CSVEGWLEAFF. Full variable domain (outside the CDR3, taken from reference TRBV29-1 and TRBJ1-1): SAVISQKPSRDICQRGTSLTIQCQVDSQVTMMFWYRQQPGQSLTLIATANQGSEATYESGFVIDKFPISRPNLTFSTLTVSNMSPEDSSIYLCSVEGWLEAFFGQGTRLTVV.

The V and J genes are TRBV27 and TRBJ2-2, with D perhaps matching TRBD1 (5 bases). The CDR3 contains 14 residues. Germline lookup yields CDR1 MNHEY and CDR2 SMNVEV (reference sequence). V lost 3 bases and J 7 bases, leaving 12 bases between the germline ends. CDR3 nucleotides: TGTGCCAGCAGTTTCGGGCAGGGTTACGGGGAGCTGTTTTTT. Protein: CASSFGQGYGELFF.

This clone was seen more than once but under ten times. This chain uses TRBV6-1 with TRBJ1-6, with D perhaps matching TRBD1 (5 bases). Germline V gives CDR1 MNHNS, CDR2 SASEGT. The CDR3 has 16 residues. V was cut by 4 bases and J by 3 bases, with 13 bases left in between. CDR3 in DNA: TGTGCCAGCAGTGGGGAGGACACCCGCTATAATTCACCCCTCCACTTT. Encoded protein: CASSGEDTRYNSPLHF.

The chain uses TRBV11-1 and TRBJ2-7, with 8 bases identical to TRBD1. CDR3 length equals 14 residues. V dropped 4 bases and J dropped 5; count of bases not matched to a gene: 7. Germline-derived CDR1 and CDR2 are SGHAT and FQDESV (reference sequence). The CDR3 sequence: CASSSTGGSHEQYF. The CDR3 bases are TGTGCCAGCAGCTCCACAGGGGGTTCTCACGAGCAGTACTTC.

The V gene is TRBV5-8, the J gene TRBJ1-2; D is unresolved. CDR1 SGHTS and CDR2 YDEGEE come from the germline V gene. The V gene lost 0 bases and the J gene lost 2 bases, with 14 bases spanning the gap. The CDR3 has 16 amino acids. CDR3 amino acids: CASSLERRLSNYGYTF. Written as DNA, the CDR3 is TGTGCCAGCAGCTTGGAACGCAGACTGTCCAACTATGGCTACACCTTC. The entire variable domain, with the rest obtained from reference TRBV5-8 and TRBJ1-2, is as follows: EAGVTQSPTHLIKTRGQQATLRCSPISGHTSVYWYQQALGLGLQFLLWYDEGEERNRGNFPPRFSGRQFPNYSSELNVNALELEDSALYLCASSLERRLSNYGYTFGSGTRLTVV.

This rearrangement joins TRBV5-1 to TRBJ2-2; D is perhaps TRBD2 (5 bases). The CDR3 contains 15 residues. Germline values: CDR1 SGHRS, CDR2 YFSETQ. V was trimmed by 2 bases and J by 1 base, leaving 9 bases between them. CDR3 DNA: TGCGCCAGCAGCTTCGGGGTAGAGAACACCGGGGAGCTGTTTTTT. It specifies CASSFGVENTGELFF.

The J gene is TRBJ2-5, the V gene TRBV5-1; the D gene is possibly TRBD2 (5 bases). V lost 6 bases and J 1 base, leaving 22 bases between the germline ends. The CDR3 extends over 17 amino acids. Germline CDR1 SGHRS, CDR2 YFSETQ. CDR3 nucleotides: TGCGCCAGCACCTCCGTCGCCGGACTGTCTCTCCAAGAGACCCAGTACTTC. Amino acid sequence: CASTSVAGLSLQETQYF.

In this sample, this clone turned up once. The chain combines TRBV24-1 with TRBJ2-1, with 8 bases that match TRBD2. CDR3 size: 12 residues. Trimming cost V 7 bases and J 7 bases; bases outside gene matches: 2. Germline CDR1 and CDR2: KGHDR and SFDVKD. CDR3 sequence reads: CATSPGGNEQFF. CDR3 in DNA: TGTGCCACCAGCCCGGGGGGGAATGAGCAGTTCTTC.